Below are 25 T cell receptor beta chains sequenced from a single sample in a study of blood T cell repertoires in COVID-19. TCRdb's copy holds only in-frame clones and misses some; the assay was immunoSEQ multiplex PCR. Of some 160,000 clones listed, over 75% were seen once; the top ten hold 5%. The sequencing sample was made of peripheral blood. The origin of the receptors is a woman between 50 and 59 years old with acute or convalescent COVID-19.

By proportion, this clone is medium-sized (0.01 to 0.1%). This chain joins TRBV6-2 or TRBV6-3 and TRBJ1-2; no clear D. Deletions cut 5 bases from V and 2 bases from J, with 12 bases between. In germline, CDR1 is MNHEY, CDR2 SVGEGT. The CDR3 contains 14 residues. The CDR3 sequence is CASSTPFANYGYTF. The CDR3 DNA reads TGTGCCAGCAGTACCCCCTTTGCGAACTATGGCTACACCTTC.

This clone came up a few times. The chain carries TRBV5-8 and TRBJ1-1, with no clear D. The germline V gene encodes CDR1 SGHTS and CDR2 YDEGEE. The CDR3 covers 14 residues. The V and J ends lost 1 base and 0 bases respectively, with 7 bases between them. This chain's CDR3 is CASSLTHLNTEAFF. CDR3 DNA: TGTGCCAGCAGCTTGACACACCTGAACACTGAAGCTTTCTTT. Complete variable domain (other parts from reference TRBV5-8 and TRBJ1-1): EAGVTQSPTHLIKTRGQQATLRCSPISGHTSVYWYQQALGLGLQFLLWYDEGEERNRGNFPPRFSGRQFPNYSSELNVNALELEDSALYLCASSLTHLNTEAFFGQGTRLTVV.

This chain links TRBV5-1 with TRBJ1-2; tentative D call: TRBD1 (6 bases). V shed 2 bases and J shed 6 bases, with 11 bases lying between them. From germline, CDR1 is SGHRS and CDR2 YFSETQ. This CDR3 has 13 amino acids. The CDR3 region has the DNA TGCGCCAGCAGCTTCCAGGGGTCCGATGGCTACACCTTC. Protein sequence: CASSFQGSDGYTF.

CDR3 region: CASSGNRVGEKLFF. Written as DNA, the CDR3 is TGTGCCAGCAGCGGAAACAGGGTGGGTGAAAAACTGTTTTTT. V usage is TRBV9 and J usage is TRBJ1-4; tentatively, D is TRBD1 (6 bases). CDR1 SGDLS and CDR2 YYNGEE come from the germline V gene. Trimming shortened V by 3 bases and J by 7 bases, and 13 bases separated the two germline ends. This CDR3 has 14 amino acids.

The chain uses TRBV23-1 and TRBJ2-7; tentatively, D is TRBD1 (7 bases). Being an ORF, TRBV23-1 has a function that is uncertain. Trimming left V 6 bases short and J 2 bases short, with 20 bases between. The CDR3 contains 16 residues. The CDR3 coding sequence is TGCGCCAGCAGCCTCCGGAGGGCAGGGGGAGCCTACGAGCAGTACTTC. Residues: CASSLRRAGGAYEQYF.

This sequence joins TRBV6-5 and TRBJ2-1, with D maybe TRBD2 (7 bases). This CDR3 is 15 amino acids long. V was shortened by 4 bases and J by 6 bases, with 16 bases between the two germline ends. CDR1 and CDR2 (germline): MNHEY, SVGAGI. CDR3 protein: CASSFGAGHSNEQFF. CDR3 nucleotide sequence: TGTGCCAGCAGTTTCGGAGCGGGACATAGCAATGAGCAGTTCTTC.

The rearrangement uses TRBV4-3 and TRBJ1-2; D is perhaps TRBD1 (6 bases). Germline assignment: CDR1 LGHNA and CDR2 YSLEER. There are 12 residues in the CDR3. The V end lost 8 bases, the J end lost 3 bases, and 10 bases lay between the germline ends. DNA of the CDR3: TGCGCCAGCGGGGGGGGCCACTATGGCTACACCTTC. This gives the protein CASGGGHYGYTF.

The sample holds a few counts of this clone. The chain uses TRBV9 and TRBJ1-6; the match to TRBD1 covers 10 bases. CDR3 length equals 14 residues. V gave up 3 bases and J gave up 8 bases; unmatched junction bases: 2. Germline V lookup: CDR1 SGDLS, CDR2 YYNGEE. CDR3 sequence reads: CASSGGQGDSPLHF. Here the CDR3 DNA reads TGTGCCAGCAGCGGAGGACAGGGGGATTCACCCCTCCACTTT.

The chain carries TRBV6-2 or TRBV6-3 and TRBJ2-1; D is undetermined. The CDR3 spans 14 residues. The V and J ends lost 2 bases and 4 bases respectively, with 9 bases between them. CDR1 MNHEY and CDR2 SVGEGT come from the germline V gene. CDR3 coding DNA: TGTGCCAGCAGTTACGGAGTCAGATACAATGAGCAGTTCTTC. It is translated as CASSYGVRYNEQFF.

The gene calls are TRBV18 and TRBJ2-5, with 9 bases that match TRBD1. Trimming removed 5 bases from V and 4 bases from J; junction bases left unmatched: 8. There are 15 residues in the CDR3. Germline lookup yields CDR1 KGHSH and CDR2 LQKENI. The CDR3 reads CASSGPGQGIETQYF. For the CDR3, the DNA is TGTGCCAGCTCAGGGCCGGGACAGGGAATAGAGACCCAGTACTTC. Full variable domain (rest looked up from reference TRBV18 and TRBJ2-5): NAGVMQNPRHLVRRRGQEARLRCSPMKGHSHVYWYRQLPEEGLKFMVYLQKENIIDESGMPKERFSAEFPKEGPSILRIQQVVRGDSAAYFCASSGPGQGIETQYFGPGTRLLVL.

The chain has TRBV6-5 and TRBJ2-7; D is unclear. CDR3 length: 14 amino acids. V dropped 3 bases and J dropped 1 base, with 10 bases sitting between them. Germline V gene data show CDR1 as MNHEY and CDR2 as SVGAGI. The CDR3 spells CASSYLGGSYEQYF. The CDR3 DNA reads TGTGCCAGCAGTTATTTAGGCGGTTCCTACGAGCAGTACTTC.

This clone was recorded once. The chain uses TRBV2 and TRBJ2-7; 9 bases map to TRBD1. V lost 6 bases to trimming and J lost 1 base; unmatched junction nucleotides: 7. This CDR3 is 15 amino acids long. CDR1 and CDR2 (germline): SNHLY, FYNNEI. CDR3 nucleotides: TGTGCCAGCAGGGGGGGGACAGGGTTTTCCTACGAGCAGTACTTC. It codes for CASRGGTGFSYEQYF. Based on the CDR3 plus reference TRBV2 and TRBJ2-7, the full variable domain is EPEVTQTPSHQVTQMGQEVILRCVPISNHLYFYWYRQILGQKVEFLVSFYNNEISEKSEIFDDQFSVERPDGSNFTLKIRSTKLEDSAMYFCASRGGTGFSYEQYFGPGTRLTVT.

In this sample, this clone turned up once. The chain links TRBV6-5 to TRBJ2-7; a possible D gene is TRBD1 (5 bases). The CDR3 loop spans 14 amino acids. The V gene lost 4 bases and the J gene lost 3 bases, with 13 bases spanning the gap. Germline values: CDR1 MNHEY, CDR2 SVGAGI. Here the CDR3 reads CASSSGQVYYEQYF. The CDR3 DNA reads as TGTGCCAGCAGTTCCGGACAAGTTTACTACGAGCAGTACTTC.

This chain's CDR3 is CAWARDGGWQVLMNTEAFF. As DNA, the CDR3 is TGTGCCTGGGCCCGGGATGGGGGCTGGCAGGTTCTCATGAACACTGAAGCTTTCTTT. The chain couples TRBV30 to TRBJ1-1, with D tentatively TRBD1 (6 bases). The V gene's germline CDR1 is GTSNPN and CDR2 SVGIG (reference sequence). Trimming took 5 bases from V and 0 from J, leaving 28 bases between them. There are 19 residues in the CDR3.

This rearrangement joins TRBV20-1 to TRBJ1-1; weak D call: TRBD1 (5 bases). The CDR3 has 11 amino acids. V dropped 7 bases and J dropped 7 bases, with 13 bases sitting between them. In germline, CDR1 is DFQATT, CDR2 SNEGSKA (reference sequence). In DNA, the CDR3 is TGCAGTGTACCGTACAGGTTTGAAGCTTTCTTT. Encoded protein: CSVPYRFEAFF.

This chain links TRBV3-1 (or the pseudogene TRBV3-2) with TRBJ1-3; D ambiguous. The CDR3 has 15 amino acids. V lost 0 bases, J lost 4 bases, and 10 bases lay in between. Germline CDR1 and CDR2: LGHDT and YNNKEL (reference sequence). Here the CDR3 DNA reads TGTGCCAGCAGCCAAGATACGATCCTAGGAAACACCATATATTTT. This translates into CASSQDTILGNTIYF.

The chain employs TRBV5-4 and TRBJ2-3; TRBD2 aligns across 10 bases. In germline, CDR1 is SGHNT, CDR2 YYREEE (reference sequence). The trim removed 4 bases at V and 2 bases at J, leaving 4 bases unmatched. CDR3 length: 15 amino acids. DNA for the CDR3: TGTGCCAGCAGCGGCCTAGCGGGGGTCACAGATACGCAGTATTTT. Protein sequence: CASSGLAGVTDTQYF.

This clone was seen many times. This chain uses TRBV5-1 with TRBJ1-2, with a tentative D call TRBD1 (5 bases). V gave up 0 bases and J gave up 4 bases, with 10 bases separating them. Germline V lookup: CDR1 SGHRS, CDR2 YFSETQ. The CDR3 length is 14 residues. CDR3 sequence: CASSLEGQFYGYTF. The CDR3 DNA sequence: TGCGCCAGCAGCTTGGAGGGGCAGTTCTATGGCTACACCTTC.

The chain links TRBV7-9 to TRBJ2-5, with D maybe TRBD1 (6 bases). The CDR3 has 15 amino acids. CDR1 and CDR2 (germline): SEHNR, FQNEAQ (reference sequence). Deletions cut 8 bases from V and 1 base from J, with 17 bases between. The CDR3 DNA follows: TGTGCCAGCGGCCACCGAGCAGGGGCCCAAGAGACCCAGTACTTC. Amino acid sequence: CASGHRAGAQETQYF.

The genes are TRBV6-5 and TRBJ2-3; a possible D gene is TRBD2 (6 bases). CDR1 is MNHEY, CDR2 SVGAGI, per germline. This CDR3 contains 15 residues. V shed 8 bases and J shed 6 bases, with 21 bases lying between them. The DNA for the CDR3 is TGTGCCAGCGCCCGGCGGGAAACCACTTTGGATACGCAGTATTTT. Translating gives CASARRETTLDTQYF.

In its sample, this clone was seen a few times. This sequence joins TRBV9 and TRBJ2-4, with TRBD1 identical over 10 bases. This CDR3 comprises 16 residues. Per germline, CDR1 SGDLS and CDR2 YYNGEE. The junction had 11 bases not matched to a gene; V was cut back by 3 bases and J by 8 bases. The CDR3: CASSARQGAGMDIQYF. CDR3 nucleotide sequence: TGTGCCAGCAGCGCCAGACAGGGGGCGGGGATGGACATTCAGTACTTC. The full variable domain, in which reference TRBV9 and TRBJ2-4 provide the parts outside the CDR3, is DSGVTQTPKHLITATGQRVTLRCSPRSGDLSVYWYQQSLDQGLQFLIQYYNGEERAKGNILERFSAQQFPDLHSELNLSSLELGDSALYFCASSARQGAGMDIQYFGAGTRLSVL.

The chain combines TRBV7-2 with TRBJ2-5; 9 bases match TRBD2. Germline CDR1 and CDR2: SGHTA and FQGNSA. With 10 bases clipped from V and 5 bases from J, the junction kept 23 bases outside the gene matches. This CDR3 has 18 residues. The CDR3 loop is CATLDGRRGGAELETQYF. The CDR3 region has the DNA TGTGCCACCCTGGATGGGAGGCGCGGGGGGGCCGAGCTCGAGACCCAGTACTTC.

This sequence joins TRBV6-1 and TRBJ2-7, with TRBD1 matching over 9 bases. V dropped 1 base and J dropped 8; count of bases not matched to a gene: 9. CDR3 size: 15 residues. Germline V CDR1 and CDR2: MNHNS, SASEGT. As DNA, the CDR3 is TGTGCCAGCAGTGAAGGGGATGGGACAGGGACCCAGCAGTACTTC. It codes for CASSEGDGTGTQQYF.

The CDR3: CASSLLGQIGSPLHF. CDR3 sequence (DNA): TGCGCCAGCAGCTTATTAGGACAAATTGGTTCACCCCTCCACTTT. The V and J genes are TRBV5-1 and TRBJ1-6; possibly TRBD1 for D (5 bases). V was pared by 2 bases and J by 9 bases, with 15 bases between. The germline gives CDR1 SGHRS, CDR2 YFSETQ. The CDR3 has 15 residues.

This rearrangement joins TRBV6-2 or TRBV6-3 to TRBJ2-3; the match to TRBD2 covers 7 bases. Germline trimming cut 0 bases from V and 0 bases from J; bases unmatched to any gene: 12. The CDR3 totals 19 residues. Germline V lookup: CDR1 MNHEY, CDR2 SVGEGT. CDR3 sequence (DNA): TGTGCCAGCAGTTACTCTGCCCAGCGGGGCGCCACTAGCACAGATACGCAGTATTTT. Protein: CASSYSAQRGATSTDTQYF.